Sequencing of this T cell receptor (beta chain) was carried out in a study of blood T cell repertoires in COVID-19. On the study more broadly: From the United States, Italy and Spain came samples of acute and convalescent COVID-19. The cDNA or gDNA used as material had been derived from T cells, B-cell-depleted T cells, or PBMCs.

The V gene end was trimmed by 4 bases and the J gene end by 4 bases; junction bases not matched to a gene: 7. The CDR3 extends over 14 amino acids. Germline CDR1 and CDR2: LGHNA and YSLEER. The assay was immunoSEQ multiplex PCR, and TCRdb's table has in-frame clones only and misses some. The sample records hundreds of thousands of clones, roughly 92% being singletons. This chain links TRBV4-3 with TRBJ2-7, with TRBD1 matching over 7 bases. Sequencing input: peripheral blood. The TCR comes from a man aged 55 to 69 with COVID-19, enrolled during active disease. CDR3 DNA: TGCGCCAGCAGCCCGGGGACAGCTCTGTACGAGCAGTACTTC. Protein product: CASSPGTALYEQYF.